These 5 T cell receptor beta chains came from one sample sequenced in a study of T-cell memory formation after mild COVID-19. TCRdb reanalysed the 5' RACE reads using MiXCR and keeps one entry per CDR3 protein. This sample has 75,000 to 90,000 distinct CDR3 sequences, with roughly 13% found just once. Sequencing was performed on PBMCs or a T cell subset sorted from them (not recorded which). The receptors stem from an adult woman who had mild COVID-19 (a few samples of this study predate the infection). Cell type and time point are not known.

This clonotype has at least ten counts. The chain has TRBV18 and TRBJ2-1; possibly TRBD1 or TRBD2 for D (5 bases each). CDR1 KGHSH and CDR2 LQKENI come from the germline V gene. The ends were cut back, 0 bases at V and 10 bases at J, with 13 bases in the middle. This CDR3 contains 14 residues. CDR3 nucleotide sequence: TGTGCCAGCTCACCACCGGGAAGGGGCGGGGAGCAGTTCTTC. This codes for CASSPPGRGGEQFF.

This clonotype was counted between two and nine times. The chain is built from TRBV7-6 and TRBJ2-7; D remains unclear. Germline CDR1 is SGHVS and CDR2 is FNYEAQ. Trimming took 1 base from V and 5 from J, leaving 9 bases between them. This CDR3 comprises 13 residues. The CDR3 sequence is CASSLEGIHEQYF. The CDR3 DNA reads TGTGCCAGCAGCTTAGAAGGGATTCACGAGCAGTACTTC.

The CDR3 DNA sequence: TGTGCCAGCAGCTCGACTAGCGGGGGGGCCCGTGAGCAGTACTTC. It yields the protein CASSSTSGGAREQYF. The chain recombines TRBV7-9 with TRBJ2-7, with 14 bases fitting TRBD2. The CDR3 consists of 15 residues. Germline V lookup: CDR1 SEHNR, CDR2 FQNEAQ (reference sequence). The V gene end was trimmed by 4 bases and the J gene end by 7 bases; junction bases not matched to a gene: 6.

A few counts support this clonotype. This chain connects TRBV24-1 to TRBJ1-2; D uncertain. The V gene's germline CDR1 is KGHDR and CDR2 SFDVKD. V was clipped by 4 bases and J by 3 bases, with 11 bases between them. The CDR3 is 14 amino acids. The CDR3 here is CATSDSGSYYGYTF. CDR3 nucleotides: TGTGCCACCAGTGACTCCGGGTCTTACTATGGCTACACCTTC.

This rearrangement joins TRBV29-1 to TRBJ2-1; D is uncertain. Per germline, CDR1 SQVTM and CDR2 ANQGSEA. This CDR3 is 13 amino acids long. The V end lost 2 bases, the J end lost 3 bases, and 8 bases lay between the germline ends. This CDR3 is CSVELVGYNEQFF. Here the CDR3 DNA reads TGCAGCGTTGAATTGGTCGGCTACAATGAGCAGTTCTTC.